The rows below give T cell receptor beta chains drawn from one sample of a study of cytomegalovirus exposure and HLA in healthy donors. Repertoires were generated with immunoSEQ multiplex PCR, while TCRdb's copy carries only in-frame clones and drops some. The profile covers roughly 180,000 clones, with around nine tenths appearing a single time and about 7.2% taken by the ten largest. The sequencing sample was made of PBMCs. Receptor source: a man aged 25 to 40 in good health and CMV-seropositive. Both conserved end residues are part of each CDR3. The D gene is left open where the match is weak. The size of a clone is reported for some rows only, either as once, few or many, or as a class for expanded clones.

d_call	clone_size	v_call	j_call	cdr3_length	cdr3_nt	cdr3_aa
.	.	TRBV25-1	TRBJ2-6	14	TGTGCCAGCACTTACAGCTCTGGGGCCAACGTCCTGACTTTC	CASTYSSGANVLTF
TRBD1	.	TRBV5-1	TRBJ1-2	12	TGCGCCAGCAGCCGGGGACAGACACTCTACACCTTC	CASSRGQTLYTF
TRBD1	.	TRBV9	TRBJ2-3	16	TGTGCCAGCAGCGCCGTGACAGGGGCTTTGTTCGATACGCAGTATTTT	CASSAVTGALFDTQYF
.	.	TRBV4-1	TRBJ2-7	13	TGCGCCAGCAGCCACACAGGGTTCTACGAGCAGTACTTC	CASSHTGFYEQYF
.	.	TRBV29-1	TRBJ2-7	13	TGCAGCGTTTCAGGGCCCTCCGTGGGCGAGCAGTACTTC	CSVSGPSVGEQYF
TRBD2	.	TRBV27	TRBJ2-1	12	TGTGCCAGCAGTTTAACTAGCGGTGAGCAGTTCTTC	CASSLTSGEQFF
.	.	TRBV6-5	TRBJ1-1	14	TGTGCCAGCAGTTACTCGAGCAGGGTTACTGAAGCTTTCTTT	CASSYSSRVTEAFF
TRBD2	.	TRBV28	TRBJ2-7	14	TGTGCCAGCAGTTTCGGCGGGAGGGCTGGTGAGCAGTACTTC	CASSFGGRAGEQYF
TRBD2	.	TRBV2	TRBJ2-7	13	TGTGCCAGCAGTGTTGGCGGGAGCTACGAGCAGTACTTC	CASSVGGSYEQYF
.	few	TRBV19	TRBJ2-1	13	TGTGCCAGTAGTACCCAGGACAGAAATGAGCAGTTCTTC	CASSTQDRNEQFF
.	.	TRBV6-1	TRBJ1-1	14	TGTGCCAGCAGTGAAAGGACCGAGAACACTGAAGCTTTCTTT	CASSERTENTEAFF
TRBD2	.	TRBV30	TRBJ2-3	14	TGTGCCGGAGGGACTAGCGGGAGGGCAGATACGCAGTATTTT	CAGGTSGRADTQYF
.	.	TRBV9	TRBJ2-7	15	TGTGCCTCATCACGTGGGCCTAGCGCCTCTACGGAGCAGTACTTC	CASSRGPSASTEQYF
.	.	TRBV4-1	TRBJ1-5	15	TGCGCCAGCAGCCAAGGAACTTTTAGCAATCAGCCCCAGCATTTT	CASSQGTFSNQPQHF
TRBD1	.	TRBV10-3	TRBJ2-7	13	TGTGCCACTCAGGGGGCGGTTTCCTACGAGCAGTACTTC	CATQGAVSYEQYF
TRBD2	.	TRBV2	TRBJ2-5	15	TGTGCCAGCAGTGGGACTAGCGGGGGAGGAGAGACCCAGTACTTC	CASSGTSGGGETQYF
.	.	TRBV4-1	TRBJ1-4	15	TGCGCCAGCAGCCAAGAGCCCGCAGCGGGGGAAAAACTGTTTTTT	CASSQEPAAGEKLFF
TRBD1	.	TRBV4-1	TRBJ2-7	13	TGCGCCAGCAGCTGGGACAGGAGCTACGAGCAGTACTTC	CASSWDRSYEQYF
.	many	TRBV6-5	TRBJ2-3	14	TGTGCCAGCTTCGAACGGGGTGAGGCAGATACGCAGTATTTT	CASFERGEADTQYF
.	.	TRBV6-5	TRBJ1-5	13	TGTGCCAGCAGTCCCGAAGCCCGACAGCCCCAGCATTTT	CASSPEARQPQHF
.	.	TRBV20-1	TRBJ1-2	11	TGCAGTGCTGGGCAGGTCTATGGCTACACCTTC	CSAGQVYGYTF
TRBD1	few	TRBV7-9	TRBJ1-1	14	TGTGCCAGCAGCTCTCAGGGGGCCTACACTGAAGCTTTCTTT	CASSSQGAYTEAFF
TRBD2	.	TRBV4-1	TRBJ2-1	17	TGCGCCAGCAGCCAAGAGGGACTAGCGGGGGCATACAATGAGCAGTTCTTC	CASSQEGLAGAYNEQFF
TRBD1	.	TRBV7-6	TRBJ1-3	15	TGTGCCAGCAGCTCGACAGGGGGTGTAAGGAACACCATATATTTT	CASSSTGGVRNTIYF
.	.	TRBV25-1	TRBJ1-3	17	TGTGCCAGCAGTGACCCTTCCAGGGGCACTCCTGGAAACACCATATATTTT	CASSDPSRGTPGNTIYF
.	.	TRBV18	TRBJ1-4	14	TGTGCCAGCTCACCGGGAGCGGGTCGTGAAAAACTGTTTTTT	CASSPGAGREKLFF
.	.	TRBV5-1	TRBJ1-5	13	TGCGCCAGCAGCTTGTTGAGCAATCAGCCCCAGCATTTT	CASSLLSNQPQHF
.	.	TRBV7-8	TRBJ1-2	16	TGTGCCAGCAGCTTAGGCAGACAGGCTTCTAACTATGGCTACACCTTC	CASSLGRQASNYGYTF
.	.	TRBV29-1	TRBJ1-3	14	TGCAGCGTTAATCGTCAGGGACGAGGAAACACCATATATTTT	CSVNRQGRGNTIYF
TRBD1	.	TRBV9	TRBJ2-6	21	TGTGCCAGCAGCGTAGCACCGTGGCAAGGACAGGGGGGTAGTGGGGCCAACGTCCTGACTTTC	CASSVAPWQGQGGSGANVLTF
.	.	TRBV15	TRBJ1-1	14	TGTGCCACCAGCAGAGTACGGGAGAACACTGAAGCTTTCTTT	CATSRVRENTEAFF
TRBD1	.	TRBV27	TRBJ1-4	14	TGTGCCAGCAGTCAGACAGGGATTAATGAAAAACTGTTTTTT	CASSQTGINEKLFF
.	.	TRBV28	TRBJ2-7	14	TGTGCCAGCAGTTTGCACAGTCTCTCCTACGAGCAGTACTTC	CASSLHSLSYEQYF
TRBD1	.	TRBV6-6	TRBJ2-1	16	TGTGCCAGCAGTTACTCGACAGGGGTTTTTTCTAATGAGCAGTTCTTC	CASSYSTGVFSNEQFF
.	.	TRBV5-4	TRBJ2-1	16	TGTGCCAGCAGCTTGGGGGCCCCGGCTAGTGTCAATGAGCAGTTCTTC	CASSLGAPASVNEQFF
TRBD2	.	TRBV5-6	TRBJ2-1	14	TGTGCCAGCAGCTTGGGCGGGAGAAGGAATGAGCAGTTCTTC	CASSLGGRRNEQFF
.	.	TRBV11-3	TRBJ1-1	14	TGTGCCAGCAGCCCTACAGACAGAAACACTGAAGCTTTCTTT	CASSPTDRNTEAFF
.	.	TRBV9	TRBJ2-1	13	TGTGCCAGCAGCGTATTTAGCGGCAATGAGCAGTTCTTC	CASSVFSGNEQFF
TRBD2	.	TRBV11-3	TRBJ2-3	14	TGTGCCAGCAGCTTAGGACTAGCGGGTTATACGCAGTATTTT	CASSLGLAGYTQYF
.	.	TRBV19	TRBJ2-7	14	TGTGCCAGTTCCCCCGGGCTTTCTACCTACGAGCAGTACTTC	CASSPGLSTYEQYF
.	.	TRBV4-1	TRBJ2-1	13	TGCGCCAGCAGCCAAGAGAGGTACAATGAGCAGTTCTTC	CASSQERYNEQFF
.	.	TRBV29-1	TRBJ1-2	12	TGCAGCGTTGACAGATACGGACATGGCTACACCTTC	CSVDRYGHGYTF
.	.	TRBV5-6	TRBJ2-7	14	TGTGCCAGCAGCTACCTAGAGAGTTCCTACGAGCAGTACTTC	CASSYLESSYEQYF
TRBD1	.	TRBV4-3	TRBJ1-2	16	TGCGCCAGCAGCCAAGAGGACAGGGGGGCTAACTATGGCTACACCTTC	CASSQEDRGANYGYTF
.	.	TRBV25-1	TRBJ1-2	15	TGTGCCAGCAGTGAAATCTCCGGCCTCGGTGCGGGCTACACCTTC	CASSEISGLGAGYTF
TRBD2	.	TRBV14	TRBJ2-3	14	TGTGCCAGCTCCTTAGCGGGAGCTTCAGATACGCAGTATTTT	CASSLAGASDTQYF
.	.	TRBV19	TRBJ1-1	14	TGTGCCAGTGGTTCCTTACAGGGAAACACTGAAGCTTTCTTT	CASGSLQGNTEAFF
.	.	TRBV25-1	TRBJ2-1	17	TGTGCCAGCAGTGATTGGGGGGGCAGGGGTTCCTACAATGAGCAGTTCTTC	CASSDWGGRGSYNEQFF
.	once	TRBV7-6	TRBJ2-3	16	TGTGCCAGCAGCTTAGTTCAGGGGACGGGCACAGATACGCAGTATTTT	CASSLVQGTGTDTQYF
.	.	TRBV4-3	TRBJ2-3	13	TGCGCCAGCCTCCTCCCGCGCCGGTGTACGCAGTATTTT	CASLLPRRCTQYF